These 15 T cell receptor beta chains were all obtained from the same sample, sequenced in a study of cytotoxic CD8 clonotypes in ibrutinib-treated CLL. Clones were read by immunoSEQ multiplex PCR, and TCRdb kept only the in-frame ones, dropping some. This repertoire shows under 200,000 clones, roughly 80% found once; its top ten account for over 2%. This sample comprised PBMCs, obtained after 12 months of ibrutinib treatment. Receptor source: a human donor with chronic lymphocytic leukemia.

This chain joins TRBV21-1 and TRBJ1-6; the table's D gene call, TRBD1, was not cross checked with the DNA. TRBV21-1 is marked as a pseudogene. This CDR3 has 16 residues. The CDR3 sequence: CASSKGGQGRYSPLHF. Here the CDR3 DNA reads TGTGCCAGCAGCAAGGGTGGACAGGGTCGATATTCACCCCTCCACTTT.

The rearrangement links TRBV6-6 to TRBJ2-1; 9 nucleotides agree with TRBD1. V lost 1 base, J lost 8 bases, and 6 bases stayed unmatched. The CDR3 is made up of 15 amino acids. Germline lookup yields CDR1 MNHNY and CDR2 SVGAGI (reference sequence). CDR3 residues: CASSYLQGARDEQFF. The CDR3 DNA sequence: TGTGCCAGCAGTTACTTACAGGGGGCTAGAGATGAGCAGTTCTTC.

This clone was counted between two and nine times. This chain joins TRBV11-2 and TRBJ1-1; 7 bases align to TRBD1. Germline CDR1 is SGHAT and CDR2 is FQNNGV. The length of the CDR3 is 15 residues. V trimming: 2 bases; J trimming: 0 bases; junction bases outside the gene matches: 3. Here the CDR3 DNA reads TGTGCCAGCAGCTTAAGCGACAGGGTGAACACTGAAGCTTTCTTT. This encodes CASSLSDRVNTEAFF.

V gene TRBV2 combines with J gene TRBJ1-3, with D maybe TRBD1 (5 bases). Trimming stripped 1 base from V and 1 base from J, with 11 bases between. Looked up from germline, CDR1 is SNHLY and CDR2 is FYNNEI. The CDR3 length is 16 residues. CDR3 bases: TGTGCCAGCAGTGAAGGATCGGGGCGGTCTGGAAACACCATATATTTT. Amino acid sequence: CASSEGSGRSGNTIYF.

The chain carries TRBV13 and TRBJ1-5; no definite D call. The CDR3 is 13 amino acids. V was cut by 5 bases and J by 7 bases, with 12 bases left in between. The germline V gene has CDR1 PRHDT and CDR2 FYEKMQ (reference sequence). CDR3 bases: TGTGCCAGCAGCCGTGGCCCGGGCCAGCCCCAGCATTTT. Amino acids: CASSRGPGQPQHF.

The gene calls are TRBV5-1 and TRBJ2-7; 8 positions match TRBD1. This CDR3 contains 15 residues. Germline assignment: CDR1 SGHRS and CDR2 YFSETQ. J gave up 5 bases and V 4 bases, and 11 bases lay outside the gene matches. CDR3 nucleotides: TGCGCCAGCAGCCGTGACGATCCGACAGGGGACGAGCAGTACTTC. It specifies CASSRDDPTGDEQYF.

This sequence joins TRBV9 and TRBJ2-3, with 9 bases matching TRBD2. Germline V gene lookup returns CDR1 SGDLS and CDR2 YYNGEE. J was trimmed by 8 bases and V by 0 bases; bases with no gene match: 7. CDR3 length: 15 residues. CDR3 sequence (DNA): TGTGCCAGCAGCGTAGTTGGCGGGGGGGGCGGTACGCAGTATTTT. It yields the protein CASSVVGGGGGTQYF.

The chain has TRBV5-1 and TRBJ2-3; D might be TRBD2 (5 bases). The CDR3 consists of 14 residues. CDR1 SGHRS and CDR2 YFSETQ come from the germline V gene. V shed 2 bases and J shed 1 base, with 8 bases lying between them. CDR3 loop: CASSFSSGTDTQYF. CDR3 nucleotide sequence: TGCGCCAGCAGCTTTAGTAGCGGCACAGATACGCAGTATTTT.

The chain uses TRBV19 and TRBJ2-7, with TRBD1 matching over 9 bases. The V segment lost 7 bases and the J segment 6 bases; nucleotides outside the gene matches: 10. The CDR3 has 14 amino acids. CDR1 and CDR2 from the germline V gene are LNHDA and SQIVND (reference sequence). This CDR3 is CASTPGTGYGEQYF. The DNA for the CDR3 is TGTGCCAGTACCCCCGGGACAGGGTACGGCGAGCAGTACTTC.

The CDR3 loop is CASRIPGGRYGYTF. CDR3 coding DNA: TGTGCCAGCCGGATTCCGGGGGGGCGATATGGCTACACCTTC. This chain joins TRBV28 and TRBJ1-2; a possible D gene is TRBD1 (6 bases). Per germline, CDR1 MDHEN and CDR2 SYDVKM. V lost 8 bases and J lost 5, with 18 bases in between. The CDR3 covers 14 residues.

The J gene is TRBJ2-5, the V gene TRBV28; the D call may be TRBD1 or TRBD2 (5 bases each). The CDR3 contains 17 residues. Trimming cost V 3 bases and J 3 bases, with 20 bases left between them. Looked up from germline, CDR1 is MDHEN and CDR2 is SYDVKM. DNA of the CDR3: TGTGCCAGCAGTTTTCGGGGATTCGCGAGGGGAAAAGAGACCCAGTACTTC. It yields the protein CASSFRGFARGKETQYF.

The CDR3 sequence: CASSLMARGVIDYGYTF. The DNA of the CDR3 is TGTGCCAGCAGCTTAATGGCGCGGGGGGTGATAGACTATGGCTACACCTTC. This chain uses TRBV7-3 with TRBJ1-2; D perhaps matches TRBD1 (5 bases). The ends were cut back, 1 base at V and 3 bases at J, with 18 bases in the middle. Looked up from germline, CDR1 is SGHTA and CDR2 is FQGTGA. The length of the CDR3 is 17 residues.

This rearrangement joins TRBV4-3 to TRBJ2-1, with TRBD1 as a possible D gene (5 bases). Between the trimmed V and J ends, which lost 4 bases and 9 bases, there was a span of 13 bases. Germline lookup yields CDR1 LGHNA and CDR2 YSLEER. The CDR3 has 13 residues. CDR3 region: CASSRAQGFEQFF. CDR3 coding DNA: TGCGCCAGCAGCCGCGCGCAGGGATTTGAGCAGTTCTTC.

This clone was counted at least ten times. The chain uses TRBV7-9 and TRBJ1-2; 8 bases are a match to TRBD1. Looked up from germline, CDR1 is SEHNR and CDR2 is FQNEAQ (reference sequence). CDR3 length: 16 residues. The V gene end was trimmed by 5 bases and the J gene end by 0 bases; junction bases not matched to a gene: 8. The CDR3 spells CASSEGTGSSNYGYTF. The CDR3 DNA reads TGTGCCAGCAGCGAGGGGACAGGCTCTTCTAACTATGGCTACACCTTC.

The J gene is TRBJ2-2, the V gene TRBV19; no definite D call. V lost 6 bases and J lost 1, with 12 bases in between. Per germline, CDR1 LNHDA and CDR2 SQIVND (reference sequence). CDR3 length equals 15 residues. Here the CDR3 reads CASSPWSGNTGELFF. The DNA for the CDR3 is TGTGCCAGTAGCCCCTGGTCGGGGAACACCGGGGAGCTGTTTTTT.